This is a list of T cell receptor beta chains from one sample in a study of blood T cell repertoires in COVID-19. Assay used: immunoSEQ multiplex PCR; TCRdb lists only in-frame clones, some missing. This sample has around 100,000 clones, with 90% found just once. Specimen: peripheral blood. The receptors stem from a man between 50 and 59 years old with acute or convalescent COVID-19. CDR3s include the opening cysteine and the closing phenylalanine or tryptophan. The order of the fields is D gene, V gene, clone size, J gene, CDR3 DNA, CDR3 protein. The D gene is left open where the match is weak. Clone size is shown for a subset of rows, as once, few, many or a class of expanded clone.

D: -; V: TRBV28; size: -; J: TRBJ1-2; DNA: TGTGCCAGCTGTATGCCAGGGGACTATGGCTACACCTTC; CDR3: CASCMPGDYGYTF
D: -; V: TRBV3-1/TRBV3-2; size: -; J: TRBJ1-2; DNA: TGTGCCAGCAGTCGAGACAGGCTAAGCTATGGCTACACCTTC; CDR3: CASSRDRLSYGYTF
D: TRBD1; V: TRBV18; size: -; J: TRBJ1-3; DNA: TGTGCCAGCTCTCATCTTCCGGGACAGTCGCCCTCGGGGGGAAACACCATATATTTT; CDR3: CASSHLPGQSPSGGNTIYF
D: TRBD1; V: TRBV19; size: -; J: TRBJ1-1; DNA: TGTGCCAGTAGGGGACAGGGGGCCACGATCGAAGCTTTCTTT; CDR3: CASRGQGATIEAFF
D: TRBD2; V: TRBV18; size: -; J: TRBJ2-5; DNA: TGTGCCAGCTCACCGGGGGCGGGAGGAGAGACCCAGTACTTC; CDR3: CASSPGAGGETQYF
D: TRBD1; V: TRBV13; size: -; J: TRBJ2-7; DNA: TGTGCCAGCAGCAATAGGTCTACAGGGGGATCTACCGAGCAGTACTTC; CDR3: CASSNRSTGGSTEQYF
D: TRBD1; V: TRBV5-1; size: -; J: TRBJ2-3; DNA: TGCGCCAGCAGCTTGGACAGGGGAGATACGCAGTATTTT; CDR3: CASSLDRGDTQYF
D: -; V: TRBV19; size: -; J: TRBJ2-2; DNA: TGTGCCAGTAGAATGGGCCTCACCAACACCGGGGAGCTGTTTTTT; CDR3: CASRMGLTNTGELFF
D: TRBD2; V: TRBV6-6; size: -; J: TRBJ2-1; DNA: TGTGCCAGCAGTCTCCGGACTAGCGGGAGCTACAATGAGCAGTTCTTC; CDR3: CASSLRTSGSYNEQFF
D: -; V: TRBV7-2; size: -; J: TRBJ1-5; DNA: TGTGCCAGCAGCTTATGGACAGATCAGCCCCAGCATTTT; CDR3: CASSLWTDQPQHF
D: TRBD1; V: TRBV9; size: -; J: TRBJ2-6; DNA: TGTGCCAGCAGCGTAGTCTTCGGACAGGGTGACAACGTCCTGACTTTC; CDR3: CASSVVFGQGDNVLTF
D: -; V: TRBV7-9; size: -; J: TRBJ2-5; DNA: TGTGCCAGCAGCTTAGCGACTGAGCGGGCATGGGAGACCCAGTACTTC; CDR3: CASSLATERAWETQYF
D: -; V: TRBV5-4; size: -; J: TRBJ2-7; DNA: TGTGCCAGCAGCTTGGCCTTGAGAGCCTACGAGCAGTACTTC; CDR3: CASSLALRAYEQYF
D: -; V: TRBV5-6; size: -; J: TRBJ2-3; DNA: TGTGCCAGCAGCCCCGACCGACGGTCGAGGGCTGGCACAGATACGCAGTATTTT; CDR3: CASSPDRRSRAGTDTQYF
D: -; V: TRBV5-4; size: -; J: TRBJ2-3; DNA: TGTGCCAGCAGATCGGGGGGCACAGATACGCAGTATTTT; CDR3: CASRSGGTDTQYF
D: -; V: TRBV4-1; size: -; J: TRBJ2-7; DNA: TGCGCCAGCAGCCAAGATCCTGACAGGTTAATCTCCTACGAGCAGTACTTC; CDR3: CASSQDPDRLISYEQYF
D: TRBD2; V: TRBV5-1; size: -; J: TRBJ2-3; DNA: TGCGCCAGCAGCTTAGGGACTAGCGGGATGTCACACGCAGATACGCAGTATTTT; CDR3: CASSLGTSGMSHADTQYF
D: TRBD2; V: TRBV6-8; size: -; J: TRBJ2-1; DNA: TGTGCCAGCAGTCGCTTTCCGGGACTAGCGACCTCCTACAATGAGCAGTTCTTC; CDR3: CASSRFPGLATSYNEQFF
D: TRBD1; V: TRBV19; size: -; J: TRBJ1-5; DNA: TGTGCCAGTAGTATACAGACAGGGCAAGGTCAGCCCCAGCATTTT; CDR3: CASSIQTGQGQPQHF
D: -; V: TRBV10-1; size: -; J: TRBJ1-2; DNA: TGCGCCAGCAGTGACAGGGGTACGGCCGGCTACACCTTC; CDR3: CASSDRGTAGYTF
D: TRBD1; V: TRBV19; size: few; J: TRBJ1-5; DNA: TGTGCCAGTCAATATTCTTCAGGGGGCTATCAGCCCCAGCATTTT; CDR3: CASQYSSGGYQPQHF
D: -; V: TRBV6-5; size: -; J: TRBJ2-1; DNA: TGTGCCAGCAGTTACGGACATCGGTACTCCTACAATGAGCAGTTCTTC; CDR3: CASSYGHRYSYNEQFF
D: TRBD1; V: TRBV3-1/TRBV3-2; size: -; J: TRBJ1-2; DNA: TGTGCCAGCAACCATAGAGGTGGGACAGGGCAAGGGTACACCTTC; CDR3: CASNHRGGTGQGYTF
D: -; V: TRBV14; size: -; J: TRBJ2-1; DNA: TGTGCCAGCAGCCAAGAAAGAGGGCCCGTCGATGAGCAGTTCTTC; CDR3: CASSQERGPVDEQFF
D: -; V: TRBV27; size: -; J: TRBJ2-1; DNA: TGTGCCAGCAGTTTATCCGGGGAGGTCTACAATGAGCAGTTCTTC; CDR3: CASSLSGEVYNEQFF
D: -; V: TRBV5-1; size: few; J: TRBJ2-7; DNA: TGCGCCAGTAATGAGGGACTCCGGAACGAGCAGTACTTC; CDR3: CASNEGLRNEQYF
D: -; V: TRBV6-2/TRBV6-3; size: -; J: TRBJ1-4; DNA: TGTGCCAGCAGCGATACCGGGGGGAACGAAGAAAAACTGTTTTTT; CDR3: CASSDTGGNEEKLFF
D: -; V: TRBV6-5; size: -; J: TRBJ1-2; DNA: TGTGCCAGCAGCCGACATATTGGCTACACCTTC; CDR3: CASSRHIGYTF
D: TRBD1; V: TRBV10-3; size: -; J: TRBJ1-2; DNA: TGTGCCATCAGTGCAGGGGGCGGCAATGGCTACACCTTC; CDR3: CAISAGGGNGYTF
D: TRBD2; V: TRBV27; size: -; J: TRBJ2-3; DNA: TGTGCCAGCAGTCCGGGACTAGCGGTACATACGCAGTATTTT; CDR3: CASSPGLAVHTQYF
D: -; V: TRBV6-2/TRBV6-3; size: -; J: TRBJ2-7; DNA: TGTGCCAGCAGCCCGGGCACTAGTCGTAAAGAGCAGTACTTC; CDR3: CASSPGTSRKEQYF
D: TRBD2; V: TRBV5-4; size: -; J: TRBJ2-3; DNA: TGTGCCAGCAGCTTGCGGGCTAGCGGGAGAGAAGATACGCAGTATTTT; CDR3: CASSLRASGREDTQYF
D: TRBD1; V: TRBV5-1; size: -; J: TRBJ2-7; DNA: TGCGCCAGCAGCTGGGGACAGGGGAGTCGGTACGAGCAGTACTTC; CDR3: CASSWGQGSRYEQYF